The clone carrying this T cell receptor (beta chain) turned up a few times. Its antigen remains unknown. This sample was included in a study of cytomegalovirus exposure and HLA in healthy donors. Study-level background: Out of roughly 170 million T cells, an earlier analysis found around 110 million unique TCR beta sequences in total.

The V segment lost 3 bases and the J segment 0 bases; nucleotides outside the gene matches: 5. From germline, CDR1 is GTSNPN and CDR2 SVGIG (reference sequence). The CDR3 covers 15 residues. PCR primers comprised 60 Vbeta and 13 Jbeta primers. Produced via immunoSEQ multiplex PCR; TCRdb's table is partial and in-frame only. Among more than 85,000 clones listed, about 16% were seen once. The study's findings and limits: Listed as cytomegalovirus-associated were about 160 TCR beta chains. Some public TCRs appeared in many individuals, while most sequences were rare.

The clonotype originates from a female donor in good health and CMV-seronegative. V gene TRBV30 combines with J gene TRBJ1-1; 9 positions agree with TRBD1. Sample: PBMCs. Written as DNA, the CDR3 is TGTGCCTGGAGCGATGGGACAGGGATGAACACTGAAGCTTTCTTT. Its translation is CAWSDGTGMNTEAFF.